The rows below give T cell receptor beta chains drawn from one sample of a study of T-cell reconstitution after alpha-beta-depleted transplantation in children. A single record per CDR3 protein comes from TCRdb applying MiXCR to the PCR reads. The profile covers over 100,000 distinct CDR3 sequences, with around 10% appearing a single time and around 35% taken by the ten largest. The sequencing here drew on PBMCs, taken before TCRalphabeta/CD19-depleted stem cell transplant. These TCRs come from a boy aged 2 to 10 with acute lymphoblastic leukemia, due to receive a stem cell transplant. The CDR3 runs from the conserved cysteine through the conserved F or W.

V: TRBV20-1
J: TRBJ2-1
length: 14
CDR3: CSAPPIRGKNEQFF

V: TRBV7-8
J: TRBJ2-2
length: 11
CDR3: CASSVTGELFF

V: TRBV28
J: TRBJ2-3
length: 15
CDR3: CASNNWGGSTDTQYF

V: TRBV4-1
J: TRBJ1-6
length: 17
CDR3: CASSQEGQGSYNSPLHF

V: TRBV6-6
J: TRBJ2-7
length: 13
CDR3: CASTPDAAYEQYF

V: TRBV5-1
J: TRBJ2-1
length: 17
CDR3: CASSFVDYLLSYNEQFF

V: TRBV6-5
J: TRBJ2-2
length: 16
CDR3: CASSYSKAGNTGELFF

V: TRBV12-3/TRBV12-4
J: TRBJ2-2
length: 12
CDR3: CASSPFTGELFF

V: TRBV7-9
J: TRBJ2-7
length: 15
CDR3: CASSSQRTGGREQYF

V: TRBV20-1
J: TRBJ2-1
length: 16
CDR3: CSAPTPTIGSYNEQFF

V: TRBV4-1
J: TRBJ2-5
length: 15
CDR3: CASSQGTAGEETQYF

V: TRBV29-1
J: TRBJ2-7
length: 14
CDR3: CSVGQEATRNEQYF

V: TRBV5-1
J: TRBJ1-5
length: 14
CDR3: CASSLGEGDQPQHF

V: TRBV20-1
J: TRBJ2-7
length: 12
CDR3: CSARDYSYEQYF

V: TRBV20-1
J: TRBJ2-7
length: 12
CDR3: CSAREGVDEQYF

V: TRBV12-1
J: TRBJ2-7
length: 13
CDR3: CASSWQKTHEQYF

V: TRBV20-1
J: TRBJ2-1
length: 14
CDR3: CSASGTSGINEQFF

V: TRBV20-1
J: TRBJ2-3
length: 19
CDR3: CSARGLGGASGQITDTQYF

V: TRBV20-1
J: TRBJ2-3
length: 14
CDR3: CSARWSLGTDTQYF